Many counts were recorded for the clone carrying this T cell receptor (beta chain). Antigen specificity is unknown. The record originates from a study of T-cell reconstitution after alpha-beta-depleted transplantation in children. Broader study findings: Expanded graft clones numbering several hundred reportedly gave rise to alpha-beta T cells about two months after transplant. At the one-year point after transplant, T-cell counts and TCRbeta diversity were found to come mostly from T cells that had been newly produced. After transplant, high TCRbeta diversity at day 60 in some patients arose from surviving recipient T cells and thymic progenitors.

Unique molecular identifiers were incorporated during preparation of the TCRbeta library. TCRdb ran MiXCR on the PCR reads and lists one entry per CDR3 protein. This sample has hundreds of thousands of distinct CDR3 sequences, with roughly 13% found just once. This TCR was recovered from a male patient between 5 and 17 years old who had a stem cell transplant for acute myeloid leukemia, so the T cells may come from the graft donor. Sequenced material: PBMCs, mostly from graft donor cells, taken 360 days after TCRalphabeta/CD19-depleted stem cell transplant.

The CDR3 region has the DNA TGTGCCAGCAGTCACGACAGACAGGGCCATGAGCAGTTCTTC. Its translation is CASSHDRQGHEQFF. This chain links TRBV6-2 or TRBV6-3 with TRBJ2-1; 7 nucleotides match TRBD1. The CDR3 loop spans 14 amino acids. The junction had 9 bases not matched to a gene; V was cut back by 5 bases and J by 8 bases. The germline gives CDR1 MNHEY, CDR2 SVGEGT.